This T cell receptor (beta chain) originates from a study of blood T cell repertoires in COVID-19. The repertoire was sequenced with immunoSEQ multiplex PCR; TCRdb's copy has only in-frame clones and lacks some. The data contain approximately 390,000 clones, around 90% of them singletons. CDR3 length: 13 amino acids. Germline V gives CDR1 LNHDA, CDR2 SQIVND (reference sequence). V lost 8 bases to trimming and J lost 5 bases, with 13 bases between them. The specimen sequenced was PBMCs or T cells enriched from blood (not recorded which). V usage is TRBV19 and J usage is TRBJ1-5; D is unclear. The sequence was collected from a woman in her forties with acute COVID-19. CDR3: CASGSPTYQPQHF. The CDR3 DNA sequence: TGTGCCAGTGGTTCACCTACTTATCAGCCCCAGCATTTT.